This T cell receptor (beta chain) was sequenced for a study of T cell repertoires in cytomegalovirus infection. The CDR3 is 16 amino acids. Germline V gene sequence: CDR1 MDHEN, CDR2 SYDVKM. V lost 7 bases to trimming and J lost 5 bases; unmatched junction nucleotides: 13. Regarding this clonotype: Antigen specificity is unknown.

TCRdb passed the reads through MiXCR, listing each CDR3 protein once. The table includes approximately 300,000 distinct CDR3 sequences, roughly 25% detected once. The source was cultured PBMCs, collected from culture after CMV antigen stimulation. The V gene is TRBV28, the J gene TRBJ1-1; 10 bases map to TRBD1. This sequence was found in a human donor in good health (CMV status not recorded). Some clones in this sample may be carry-over from other donors' samples. The CDR3 sequence: CASNQVGQGTGTEAFF. The CDR3 nucleotides are TGTGCCAGCAATCAAGTGGGACAGGGGACAGGGACTGAAGCTTTCTTT.